Presented here are 19 T cell receptor beta chains from one specimen sequenced in a study of blood T cell repertoires in COVID-19. TCRdb's table, derived via immunoSEQ multiplex PCR, lists solely in-frame clones and lacks some. The sample holds fewer than 150,000 clones, over 75% seen once. Sequencing was carried out using peripheral blood. The receptor set was obtained from a man aged 50 or older with acute or convalescent COVID-19.

This clone was counted between two and nine times. The chain couples TRBV5-6 to TRBJ1-6; tentatively, D is TRBD1 (6 bases). In germline, CDR1 is SGHDT, CDR2 YYEEEE. The CDR3 runs to 14 residues. Trimming took 4 bases from V and 10 from J, leaving 15 bases between them. The CDR3 DNA is TGTGCCAGCAGCCTAGGGGCAGGGGTCTCACCCCTCCACTTT. The encoded protein is CASSLGAGVSPLHF.

This clone showed up just once. The chain carries TRBV9 and TRBJ2-3; 8 positions agree with TRBD2. The trim removed 4 bases at V and 5 bases at J, leaving 12 bases unmatched. Per germline, CDR1 SGDLS and CDR2 YYNGEE. The CDR3 spans 16 residues. CDR3 in amino acids: CASSTRLAQGGDTQYF. The CDR3 DNA reads as TGTGCCAGCAGCACCCGACTAGCGCAAGGGGGAGATACGCAGTATTTT.

This clone appeared once. The V call is TRBV29-1, the J call TRBJ2-5, with 7 bases fitting TRBD1. Germline loops: CDR1 SQVTM, CDR2 ANQGSEA. The CDR3 loop spans 13 amino acids. The junction had 5 bases not matched to a gene; V was cut back by 5 bases and J by 2 bases. For the CDR3, the DNA is TGCAGCGTTCGACAGGGACCTCAAGAGACCCAGTACTTC. It encodes CSVRQGPQETQYF.

The chain couples TRBV5-1 to TRBJ2-3; possibly TRBD1 for D (6 bases). V lost 4 bases, J lost 4 bases, and 19 bases lay in between. From germline, CDR1 is SGHRS and CDR2 YFSETQ. CDR3 length equals 16 residues. CDR3 amino acids: CASSQQGRVGADTQYF. For the CDR3, the DNA is TGCGCCAGCAGCCAACAGGGCCGCGTGGGCGCAGATACGCAGTATTTT.

The chain carries TRBV28 and TRBJ2-7; D uncertain. Germline CDR1 MDHEN, CDR2 SYDVKM. V was cut by 2 bases and J by 2 bases, with 13 bases left in between. The CDR3 length is 15 residues. In DNA form, the CDR3 reads TGTGCCAGCAGTTTAGAAAGGAACTATACCTACGAGCAGTACTTC. This sequence encodes CASSLERNYTYEQYF.

In nucleotides, the CDR3 is TGTGCCAGCTCACCACTCGGGACAGCTAACTCTGGGGCCAACGTCCTGACTTTC. It yields the protein CASSPLGTANSGANVLTF. This rearrangement joins TRBV18 to TRBJ2-6; TRBD1 matches 7 bases. The junction had 6 bases not matched to a gene; V was cut back by 1 base and J by 0 bases. The CDR3 covers 18 residues. The germline gives CDR1 KGHSH, CDR2 LQKENI.

This chain links TRBV2 with TRBJ2-7; possible D gene TRBD1, 6 bases. The CDR3 runs to 15 residues. Trimming left V 1 base short and J 2 bases short, with 12 bases between. From germline, CDR1 is SNHLY and CDR2 FYNNEI. CDR3 residues: CASSEESQGPYEQYF. The CDR3 DNA sequence: TGTGCCAGCAGTGAAGAGAGTCAGGGGCCCTACGAGCAGTACTTC.

The J gene is TRBJ2-5, the V gene TRBV9; 8 bases match TRBD2. After removal of 0 bases from V and 1 base from J, the junction contained 2 bases not matched to a gene. Germline V gene sequence: CDR1 SGDLS, CDR2 YYNGEE. This CDR3 is 15 amino acids long. The CDR3 protein is CASSVAGGLQETQYF. The CDR3 DNA follows: TGTGCCAGCAGCGTAGCGGGGGGGCTCCAAGAGACCCAGTACTTC.

This clone was detected only once. The gene calls are TRBV27 and TRBJ2-3; 10 nucleotides agree with TRBD2. Per germline, CDR1 MNHEY and CDR2 SMNVEV (reference sequence). Unmatched junction bases numbered 7, after V lost 6 bases and J lost 1 base. The CDR3 consists of 16 residues. CDR3 in amino acids: CASSLTGLAGTDTQYF. The CDR3 nucleotides are TGTGCCAGCAGCCTAACTGGACTAGCGGGCACAGATACGCAGTATTTT.

The chain is built from TRBV7-9 and TRBJ1-2; 11 positions agree with TRBD1. The CDR3 is made up of 18 amino acids. The germline gives CDR1 SEHNR, CDR2 FQNEAQ (reference sequence). V shed 5 bases and J 8 bases; nucleotides not matched to a gene: 19. In DNA, the CDR3 is TGTGCCAGCAGCCAAGGGACAGGGGGAATCGGAAGCCGTGGCGGCTACACCTTC. This codes for CASSQGTGGIGSRGGYTF.

This clone was counted a few times. The chain uses TRBV6-5 and TRBJ2-1; 9 nucleotides agree with TRBD1. V lost 7 bases, J lost 8 bases, and 12 bases stayed unmatched. Per the germline V gene, CDR1 is MNHEY and CDR2 is SVGAGI. The CDR3 has 15 residues. CDR3 amino acids: CASNRQGGWSDEQFF. The CDR3 coding sequence is TGTGCCAGCAATCGACAGGGGGGCTGGAGCGATGAGCAGTTCTTC.

The CDR3 bases are TGTGCCAGCAGCCCAGGAACTCATTACAATGAGCAGTTCTTC. It specifies CASSPGTHYNEQFF. This rearrangement joins TRBV7-9 to TRBJ2-1; no clear D gene. Germline assignment: CDR1 SEHNR and CDR2 FQNEAQ (reference sequence). The germline V and J ends were trimmed by 5 bases and 4 bases, with 12 bases remaining between them. The CDR3 sequence is 14 residues long.

This chain uses TRBV5-4 with TRBJ1-6, with D uncertain. Trimming cost V 4 bases and J 10 bases, with 15 bases left between them. Germline CDR1 reads SGHNT; CDR2 reads YYREEE (reference sequence). This CDR3 contains 14 residues. The CDR3 DNA is TGTGCCAGCAGCCAGGAGGGTTCAGGATCACCCCTCCACTTT. Its protein product is CASSQEGSGSPLHF.

The J gene is TRBJ2-1, the V gene TRBV5-6, with D unresolved. The ends were cut back, 2 bases at V and 7 bases at J, with 13 bases in the middle. Per germline, CDR1 SGHDT and CDR2 YYEEEE. CDR3 size: 14 residues. CDR3 sequence reads: CASSFNILRNEQFF. The DNA of the CDR3 is TGTGCCAGCAGCTTTAACATATTGAGGAATGAGCAGTTCTTC.

This chain uses TRBV4-1 with TRBJ2-7; 9 bases align to TRBD2. Germline values: CDR1 MGHRA, CDR2 YSYEKL. V shed 2 bases, J shed 5 bases, and the junction held 10 bases outside the gene matches. The CDR3 contains 16 residues. DNA of the CDR3: TGCGCCAGCAGCCAATCCGGGGTAGCGGGGGTCCACGAGCAGTACTTC. It specifies CASSQSGVAGVHEQYF.

This rearrangement joins TRBV11-1 to TRBJ2-2; 7 bases line up with TRBD2. J lost 3 bases, V lost 1 base, and 5 bases had no gene match. The CDR3 has 16 residues. Germline V CDR1 and CDR2: SGHAT, FQDESV (reference sequence). DNA of the CDR3: TGTGCCAGCAGCTTAGGGGCTAGCGGAGACACCGGGGAGCTGTTTTTT. Amino acid sequence: CASSLGASGDTGELFF.

The chain carries TRBV3-1 (or the pseudogene TRBV3-2) and TRBJ1-1, with D perhaps matching TRBD1 (5 bases). V was cut by 4 bases and J by 2 bases, with 11 bases left in between. The CDR3 runs 14 residues. Germline CDR1 LGHDT, CDR2 YNNKEL (reference sequence). The CDR3 region is CASSPQGSNTEAFF. Written as DNA, the CDR3 is TGTGCCAGCAGCCCGCAGGGCTCTAACACTGAAGCTTTCTTT.

The V call is TRBV27, the J call TRBJ1-1; 8 bases match TRBD1. The junction had 10 bases not matched to a gene; V was cut back by 6 bases and J by 1 base. The CDR3 has 16 residues. CDR1 and CDR2 (germline): MNHEY, SMNVEV (reference sequence). The CDR3 here is CASRDQGALGNTEAFF. CDR3 coding DNA: TGTGCCAGCAGAGACCAGGGGGCTTTGGGGAACACTGAAGCTTTCTTT.

V is TRBV3-1 (or the pseudogene TRBV3-2) and J is TRBJ2-2, with a tentative D call TRBD2 (6 bases). Germline loops: CDR1 LGHDT, CDR2 YNNKEL (reference sequence). CDR3 size: 16 residues. Between the trimmed V and J ends, which lost 4 bases and 7 bases, there was a span of 19 bases. The CDR3 DNA follows: TGTGCCAGCAGCCCAAGGGGAGGCAGTCGCCACGGGGAGCTGTTTTTT. As protein: CASSPRGGSRHGELFF.